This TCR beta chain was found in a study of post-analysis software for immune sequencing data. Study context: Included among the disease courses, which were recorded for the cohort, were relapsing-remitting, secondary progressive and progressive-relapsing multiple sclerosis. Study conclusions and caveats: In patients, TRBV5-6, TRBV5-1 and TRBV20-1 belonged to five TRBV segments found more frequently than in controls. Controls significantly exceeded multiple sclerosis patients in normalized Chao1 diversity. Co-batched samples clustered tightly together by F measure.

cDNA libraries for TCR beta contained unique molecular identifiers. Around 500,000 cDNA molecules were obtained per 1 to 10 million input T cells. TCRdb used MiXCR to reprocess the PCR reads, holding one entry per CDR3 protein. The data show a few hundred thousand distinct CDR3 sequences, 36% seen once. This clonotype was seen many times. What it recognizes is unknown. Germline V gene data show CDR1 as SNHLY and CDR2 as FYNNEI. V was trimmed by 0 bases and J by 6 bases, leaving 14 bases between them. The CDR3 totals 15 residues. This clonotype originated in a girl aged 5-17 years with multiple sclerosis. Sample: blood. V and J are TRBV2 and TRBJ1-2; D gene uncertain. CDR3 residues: CASSEALGIGNGYTF. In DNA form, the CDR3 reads TGTGCCAGCAGTGAAGCGCTGGGGATCGGAAATGGCTACACCTTC.